Many counts were recorded for the clone carrying this T cell receptor beta chain. Its antigen is unidentified. The authors produced cDNA by 5'RACE using 10-nucleotide random UMIs. TCRdb passed the 5' RACE reads through MiXCR, listing each CDR3 protein once. Of around 79,000 distinct CDR3 sequences listed, 13% to 15% are singletons. The entry originates in a study of neurological immune-mediated disorders. Study-level findings and limits: The greatest TCR clonal expansion occurred in HTLV-1-associated myelopathy and the least in multiple sclerosis, which fell below healthy controls.

The CDR3 runs to 15 residues. Germline assignment: CDR1 SEHNR and CDR2 FQNEAQ (reference sequence). The V gene lost 2 bases and the J gene lost 0 bases, with 11 bases spanning the gap. Volunteers attending a blood bank in Maryland, USA, served as healthy controls. Sequences were obtained from PBMCs. The V gene is TRBV7-9, the J gene TRBJ2-7; the D is unclear. The sequence was obtained from a woman aged 50 to 60 in good health. For the CDR3, the DNA is TGTGCCAGCAGCTTAAAGAAGGGCCTCTCCTACGAGCAGTACTTC. Its translation: CASSLKKGLSYEQYF. Full variable domain (outside the CDR3, taken from reference TRBV7-9 and TRBJ2-7): DTGVSQNPRHKITKRGQNVTFRCDPISEHNRLYWYRQTLGQGPEFLTYFQNEAQLEKSRLLSDRFSAERPKGSFSTLEIQRTEQGDSAMYLCASSLKKGLSYEQYFGPGTRLTVT.